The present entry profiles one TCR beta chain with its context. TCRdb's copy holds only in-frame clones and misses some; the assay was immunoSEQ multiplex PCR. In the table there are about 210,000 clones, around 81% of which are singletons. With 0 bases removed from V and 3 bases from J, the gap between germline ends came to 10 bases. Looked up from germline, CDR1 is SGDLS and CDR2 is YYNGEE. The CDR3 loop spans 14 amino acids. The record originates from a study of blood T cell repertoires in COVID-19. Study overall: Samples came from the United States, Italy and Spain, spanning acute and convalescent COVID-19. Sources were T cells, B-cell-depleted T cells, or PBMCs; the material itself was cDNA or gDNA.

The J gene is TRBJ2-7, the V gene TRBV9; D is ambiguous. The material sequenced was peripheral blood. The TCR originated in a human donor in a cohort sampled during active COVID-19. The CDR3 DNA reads TGTGCCAGCAGCGTAGAAGCCGATCGCTACGAGCAGTACTTC. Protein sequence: CASSVEADRYEQYF.